The entry below describes one T cell receptor beta chain. In the original analysis: Reference gene primer amplification gave estimated nucleated cell counts. Assay used: immunoSEQ multiplex PCR; TCRdb lists only in-frame clones, some missing. V and J calls and clone size are as listed in that table; D and trimming were resolved from the DNA. The data hold about 270,000 clones, with approximately 85% observed a single time. This entry comes from a study of blood T cell repertoires in COVID-19. Study-level information: There were acute and convalescent COVID-19 samples, and they came from the United States, Italy and Spain. In each case, the material was cDNA or gDNA derived from T cells, B-cell-depleted T cells, or PBMCs.

Germline CDR1 and CDR2: SQVTM and ANQGSEA. The germline V and J ends were trimmed by 8 bases and 7 bases, with 23 bases remaining between them. The CDR3 is 14 amino acids. This TCR derives from a woman aged 80 or over with COVID-19, enrolled during active disease. The rearrangement joins TRBV29-1 to TRBJ1-2; possibly TRBD1 for D (6 bases). The sample taken for sequencing was peripheral blood. The CDR3 DNA is TGCAGCACGTTCAAACTGGTCCAGGGGAGTGGCTACACCTTC. It is translated as CSTFKLVQGSGYTF.